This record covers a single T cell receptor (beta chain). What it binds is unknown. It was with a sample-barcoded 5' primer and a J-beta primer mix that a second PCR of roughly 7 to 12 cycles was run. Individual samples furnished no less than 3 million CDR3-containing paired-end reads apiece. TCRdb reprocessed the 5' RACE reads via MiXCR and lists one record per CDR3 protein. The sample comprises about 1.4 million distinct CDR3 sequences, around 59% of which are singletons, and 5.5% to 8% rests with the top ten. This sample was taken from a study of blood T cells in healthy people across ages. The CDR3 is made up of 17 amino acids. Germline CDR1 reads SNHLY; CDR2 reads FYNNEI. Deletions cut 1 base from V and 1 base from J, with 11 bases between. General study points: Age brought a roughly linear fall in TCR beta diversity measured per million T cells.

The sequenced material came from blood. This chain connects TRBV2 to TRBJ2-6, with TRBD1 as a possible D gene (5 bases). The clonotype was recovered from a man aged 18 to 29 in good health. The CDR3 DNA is TGTGCCAGCAGTGAAGATCGCAGGGTATCTGGGGCCAACGTCCTGACTTTC. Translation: CASSEDRRVSGANVLTF.